These 5 T cell receptor beta chains were all obtained from the same sample, sequenced in a study of OX40 agonist ivuxolimab in advanced cancers. TCRdb's copy holds only in-frame clones and misses some; the assay was immunoSEQ multiplex PCR. The sample holds approximately 74,000 clones, roughly 86% seen once. The sequenced sample was CD4+ or CD8+ T cells sorted from blood, obtained in a trial of the OX40 agonist ivuxolimab. These receptors were collected from an adult with an advanced solid tumor such as melanoma, head and neck, liver or kidney cancer.

This rearrangement joins TRBV4-2 to TRBJ1-1; 12 nucleotides line up with TRBD1. Trimming at V came to 4 bases and at J to 5 bases, leaving 11 bases not matched to a gene. From germline, CDR1 is LGHNA and CDR2 YNFKEQ. The CDR3 extends over 17 amino acids. The CDR3 loop reads CASSPGTGGDLRTEAFF. The CDR3 DNA follows: TGTGCCAGCAGCCCCGGGACAGGGGGCGATCTCCGTACTGAAGCTTTCTTT.

The chain employs TRBV2 and TRBJ2-1; no definite D call. V was pared by 3 bases and J by 6 bases, with 12 bases between. In germline, CDR1 is SNHLY, CDR2 FYNNEI. The CDR3 has 14 residues. CDR3 in amino acids: CASSESRTTNEQFF. The CDR3 DNA reads as TGTGCCAGCAGTGAGTCAAGAACGACCAATGAGCAGTTCTTC.

The chain couples TRBV28 to TRBJ1-6, with a tentative D call TRBD1 (6 bases). V shed 3 bases and J shed 7 bases, with 10 bases lying between them. Germline loops: CDR1 MDHEN, CDR2 SYDVKM. The CDR3 spans 14 residues. CDR3 sequence (DNA): TGTGCCAGCAGTTTGAGGAGGGGGAATTCACCCCTCCACTTT. Its protein product is CASSLRRGNSPLHF.

The V and J genes are TRBV6-5 and TRBJ1-5, with D unresolved. The CDR3 extends over 13 amino acids. Germline V gene data show CDR1 as MNHEY and CDR2 as SVGAGI. The V end lost 4 bases, the J end lost 6 bases, and 10 bases lay between the germline ends. The CDR3 DNA sequence: TGTGCCAGCAGTTTATCCCTTACTCAGCCCCAGCATTTT. This gives the protein CASSLSLTQPQHF.

The V gene is TRBV7-9, the J gene TRBJ1-1; D unclear. V lost 6 bases to trimming and J lost 1 base, with 12 bases between them. CDR1 and CDR2 (germline): SEHNR, FQNEAQ (reference sequence). CDR3 length equals 14 residues. DNA of the CDR3: TGTGCCAGCAGTATAGGATACCAGAACACTGAAGCTTTCTTT. Protein product: CASSIGYQNTEAFF.